A selection of T cell receptor beta chains follows, all from one sample in a study of a mutant IDH1 vaccine in newly diagnosed glioma. No antigens are known for them. Assay used: immunoSEQ multiplex PCR; TCRdb lists only in-frame clones, some missing. The sample carries tens of thousands of clones, roughly 82% recorded once. Source: PBMCs, taken from a glioma patient whose treatment included an IDH1 peptide vaccine. These receptor sequences come from a young woman with glioma. Some clones in this sample may be carry-over from other donors' samples. The CDR3 runs from the conserved cysteine through the conserved F or W. Fields, in order: J gene, V gene, clone size, CDR3 protein. Only part of the rows carry a size: once, few, many, or a class if the clone is expanded.

J gene: TRBJ1-2
V gene: TRBV5-8
clone size: -
CDR3 protein: CASSLYEGRIYGYTF

J gene: TRBJ1-1
V gene: TRBV29-1
clone size: few
CDR3 protein: CSVRKNTEAFF

J gene: TRBJ2-5
V gene: TRBV9
clone size: -
CDR3 protein: CASSGPLAGDYQETQYF

J gene: TRBJ1-2
V gene: TRBV28
clone size: -
CDR3 protein: CASSPFSGGARGYTF

J gene: TRBJ1-5
V gene: TRBV29-1
clone size: -
CDR3 protein: CSVGWAEGQPQHF

J gene: TRBJ2-1
V gene: TRBV6-6
clone size: -
CDR3 protein: CASSYRGLDNEQFF

J gene: TRBJ2-7
V gene: TRBV13
clone size: -
CDR3 protein: CASSLVGDEQYF

J gene: TRBJ1-1
V gene: TRBV6-5
clone size: -
CDR3 protein: CASSYSLGGLPTEAFF

J gene: TRBJ2-1
V gene: TRBV6-5
clone size: once
CDR3 protein: CASTEGSGLQFF

J gene: TRBJ1-1
V gene: TRBV5-1
clone size: -
CDR3 protein: CASSLGGVWNTEAFF

J gene: TRBJ2-7
V gene: TRBV29-1
clone size: -
CDR3 protein: CSGGHVSYEQYF

J gene: TRBJ1-3
V gene: TRBV5-1
clone size: -
CDR3 protein: CASSRITADSFSGNTIYF

J gene: TRBJ1-4
V gene: TRBV5-1
clone size: -
CDR3 protein: CASSSGQTRGKLFF

J gene: TRBJ1-4
V gene: TRBV16
clone size: few
CDR3 protein: CASSPETGLNEKLFF

J gene: TRBJ1-2
V gene: TRBV30
clone size: few
CDR3 protein: CASPGWGSGGYTF

J gene: TRBJ2-7
V gene: TRBV30
clone size: -
CDR3 protein: CAWVDLTYEQYF

J gene: TRBJ2-7
V gene: TRBV25-1
clone size: -
CDR3 protein: CASRGQGEYEQYF

J gene: TRBJ2-7
V gene: TRBV15
clone size: -
CDR3 protein: CATSRDRVMHEQYF

J gene: TRBJ2-7
V gene: TRBV6-1
clone size: -
CDR3 protein: CASGQGGRGNEQYF

J gene: TRBJ1-2
V gene: TRBV7-9
clone size: -
CDR3 protein: CASSSGTGELYGYTF

J gene: TRBJ2-7
V gene: TRBV4-1
clone size: -
CDR3 protein: CASSQGQGASYEQYF

J gene: TRBJ2-1
V gene: TRBV5-1
clone size: -
CDR3 protein: CASSPGGISYNEQFF

J gene: TRBJ2-3
V gene: TRBV7-2
clone size: -
CDR3 protein: CASSSRGQAPPTDTQYF

J gene: TRBJ1-1
V gene: TRBV29-1
clone size: few
CDR3 protein: CSGGKAGTNTEAFF

J gene: TRBJ1-3
V gene: TRBV9
clone size: -
CDR3 protein: CASSALGSGNTIYF

J gene: TRBJ2-1
V gene: TRBV19
clone size: -
CDR3 protein: CASTGLAVNEQFF

J gene: TRBJ1-2
V gene: TRBV19
clone size: -
CDR3 protein: CASSRGDRPSYGYTF

J gene: TRBJ2-5
V gene: TRBV7-9
clone size: -
CDR3 protein: CASSDLRDRQETQYF

J gene: TRBJ1-3
V gene: TRBV18
clone size: -
CDR3 protein: CASSPDRNGIGNTIYF

J gene: TRBJ1-4
V gene: TRBV6-1
clone size: once
CDR3 protein: CASSDGRPNEKLFF

J gene: TRBJ2-5
V gene: TRBV10-1
clone size: -
CDR3 protein: CASSESTLTSGGTKETQYF

J gene: TRBJ1-4
V gene: TRBV2
clone size: -
CDR3 protein: CASRLKKLFF

J gene: TRBJ1-1
V gene: TRBV19
clone size: -
CDR3 protein: CASRIRDTEAFF

J gene: TRBJ2-7
V gene: TRBV7-2
clone size: -
CDR3 protein: CASSLGRGASYEQYF

J gene: TRBJ1-4
V gene: TRBV10-3
clone size: once
CDR3 protein: CAISDGRIGDEKLFF

J gene: TRBJ2-7
V gene: TRBV9
clone size: once
CDR3 protein: CASSVVGLAGPSEQYF

J gene: TRBJ1-1
V gene: TRBV25-1
clone size: -
CDR3 protein: CASSEFGTGHTEAFF

J gene: TRBJ2-7
V gene: TRBV19
clone size: once
CDR3 protein: CATRQGANEQYF

J gene: TRBJ2-7
V gene: TRBV5-6
clone size: -
CDR3 protein: CASSLFGYEQYF

J gene: TRBJ2-7
V gene: TRBV15
clone size: -
CDR3 protein: CATSPAGQGAGEQYF

J gene: TRBJ2-1
V gene: TRBV11-3
clone size: -
CDR3 protein: CASSPQGRNEQFF

J gene: TRBJ1-5
V gene: TRBV7-9
clone size: -
CDR3 protein: CASSLASFGQPQHF

J gene: TRBJ2-7
V gene: TRBV11-3
clone size: -
CDR3 protein: CASSPGQAYEQYF

J gene: -
V gene: TRBV29-1
clone size: -
CDR3 protein: CSVAESAYEQYF

J gene: TRBJ2-7
V gene: TRBV7-9
clone size: -
CDR3 protein: CASSPIAGRIYEQYF

J gene: TRBJ2-2
V gene: TRBV15
clone size: -
CDR3 protein: CATSRARGGRTGELFF

J gene: TRBJ2-5
V gene: TRBV6-1
clone size: few
CDR3 protein: CASNPGQGVLSQYF

J gene: TRBJ2-5
V gene: TRBV19
clone size: -
CDR3 protein: CATAEERGPRTQYF

J gene: TRBJ2-1
V gene: TRBV29-1
clone size: -
CDR3 protein: CSVLRLNYNEQFF

J gene: TRBJ2-7
V gene: TRBV5-4
clone size: -
CDR3 protein: CASSFMGTLSYEQYF

J gene: TRBJ2-7
V gene: TRBV10-1
clone size: -
CDR3 protein: CATTDSSYEQYF

J gene: TRBJ1-1
V gene: TRBV5-6
clone size: -
CDR3 protein: CASNPDGRMNTEAFF

J gene: TRBJ1-5
V gene: TRBV29-1
clone size: -
CDR3 protein: CSGKTDSSNQPQHF

J gene: TRBJ2-7
V gene: TRBV5-1
clone size: -
CDR3 protein: CASSVTVLDEQYF

J gene: TRBJ2-3
V gene: TRBV7-2
clone size: -
CDR3 protein: CASSFLAESTDTQYF

J gene: TRBJ2-4
V gene: TRBV4-3
clone size: -
CDR3 protein: CASSQENTPLAKNIQYF

J gene: TRBJ2-1
V gene: TRBV5-1
clone size: -
CDR3 protein: CASSPGLAGGPHNEQFF

J gene: TRBJ2-7
V gene: TRBV28
clone size: few
CDR3 protein: CASRGDQWGEQYF

J gene: TRBJ2-3
V gene: TRBV29-1
clone size: -
CDR3 protein: CSVASGASTDTQYF